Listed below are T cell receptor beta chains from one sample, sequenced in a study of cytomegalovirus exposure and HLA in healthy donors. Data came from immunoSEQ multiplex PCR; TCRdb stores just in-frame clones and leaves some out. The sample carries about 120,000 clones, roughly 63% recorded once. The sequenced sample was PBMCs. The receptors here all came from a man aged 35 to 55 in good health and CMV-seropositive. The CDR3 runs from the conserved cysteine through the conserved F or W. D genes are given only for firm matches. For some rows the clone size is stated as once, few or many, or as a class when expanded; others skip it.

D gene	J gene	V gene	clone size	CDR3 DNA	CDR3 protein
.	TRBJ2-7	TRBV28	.	TGTGCCAGCAGTTTGGTAGGGGCGGTCTACGAGCAGTACTTC	CASSLVGAVYEQYF
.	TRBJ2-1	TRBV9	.	TGTGCCAGCAGCCCTTCCGTTCTGGCTGAGCAGTTCTTC	CASSPSVLAEQFF
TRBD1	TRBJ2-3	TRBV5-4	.	TGTGCCAGCCGCCGGGGACAGGTGACGTTATTAGATACGCAGTATTTT	CASRRGQVTLLDTQYF
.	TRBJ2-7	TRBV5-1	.	TGCGCCAGCAGCTTGGAATCAGTAAACTACGAGCAGTACTTC	CASSLESVNYEQYF
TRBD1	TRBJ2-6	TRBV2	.	TGTGCCAGCAGGCCGACAGGGGGTTTGTCCGGGGCCAACGTCCTGACTTTC	CASRPTGGLSGANVLTF
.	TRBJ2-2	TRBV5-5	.	TGTGCCAGCAGCTTGGATCCCGGGGTGGCCGGGGAGCTGTTTTTT	CASSLDPGVAGELFF
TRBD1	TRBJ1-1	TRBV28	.	TGTGCCAGCAGTTTACCGACAGGGGTCTATGAAGCTTTCTTT	CASSLPTGVYEAFF
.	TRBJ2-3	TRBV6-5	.	TGTGCCGCGAGTACCAGGGCGGCAGATACGCAGTATTTT	CAASTRAADTQYF
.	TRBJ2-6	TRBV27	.	TGTGCCAGCAAACCAGGGGACCACTCTGGGGCCAACGTCCTGACTTTC	CASKPGDHSGANVLTF
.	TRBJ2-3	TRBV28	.	TGTGCCAGCACCTCATCCCCAGTAATAGATACGCAGTATTTT	CASTSSPVIDTQYF
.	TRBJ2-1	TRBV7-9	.	TGTGCCAGCAGCTTATATCGGGGAGGCTCCTACAATGAGCAGTTCTTC	CASSLYRGGSYNEQFF
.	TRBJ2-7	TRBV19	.	TGTGCCAGTAGTATGCCCGGGGATTCCTACGAGCAGTACTTC	CASSMPGDSYEQYF
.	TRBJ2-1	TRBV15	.	TGTGCCACCAGCAGAGATCCCACTAGCTACAACGAGCAGTTCTTC	CATSRDPTSYNEQFF
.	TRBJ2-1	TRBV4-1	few	TGCGCCAGCAGCCCCCGCTTAACGACTGGAGGGAGCTCCTACAATGAGCAGTTCTTC	CASSPRLTTGGSSYNEQFF
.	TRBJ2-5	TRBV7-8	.	TGTGCCAGCAGCTTAAGGTCGGGAGAGACCCAGTACTTC	CASSLRSGETQYF
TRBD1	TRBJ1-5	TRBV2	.	TGTGCCAGCAGTAGGACAGGGGTTGGCAATCAGCCCCAGCATTTT	CASSRTGVGNQPQHF
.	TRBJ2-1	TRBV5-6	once	TGTGCCAGCAGCCGGGGAGGCAATGAGCAGTTCTTC	CASSRGGNEQFF
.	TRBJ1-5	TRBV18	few	TGTGCCAGCTCACTGGGGGGGACGCCCGGAACATGGGAGCCCCAGCATTTT	CASSLGGTPGTWEPQHF
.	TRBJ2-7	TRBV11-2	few	TGTGCCAGCAGCCCACAGGGCTACGAGCAGTACTTC	CASSPQGYEQYF
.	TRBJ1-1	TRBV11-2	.	TGTGCCAGCGGCTGGTGGAGCACTGAAGCTTTCTTT	CASGWWSTEAFF
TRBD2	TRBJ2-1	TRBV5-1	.	TGCGCCAGCAGCCGGGCGGGGGACGGCTACAATGAGCAGTTCTTC	CASSRAGDGYNEQFF
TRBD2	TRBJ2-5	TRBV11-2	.	TGTGCCAGCAGCTTAGTTGAGCGGGGGGGCCAAGAGACCCAGTACTTC	CASSLVERGGQETQYF
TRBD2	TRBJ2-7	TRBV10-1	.	TGCGCCAGCAGTGAGTCGAAACTAGCGGGAGGGACGTGGTCCTACGAGCAGTACTTC	CASSESKLAGGTWSYEQYF
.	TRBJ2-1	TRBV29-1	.	TGCAGCGTTAAACCTAGTAGCAATGAGCAGTTCTTC	CSVKPSSNEQFF
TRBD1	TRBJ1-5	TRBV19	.	TGTGCCAGTAGTGGCCAAGGACAGGCCGGACAGCCCCAGCATTTT	CASSGQGQAGQPQHF
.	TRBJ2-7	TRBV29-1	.	TGCAGCGGGGGCGAATCTGGGTACGAGCAGTACTTC	CSGGESGYEQYF
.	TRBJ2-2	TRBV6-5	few	TGTGCCAGCAGTTACATAGCGACTGCGAACACCGGGGAGCTGTTTTTT	CASSYIATANTGELFF
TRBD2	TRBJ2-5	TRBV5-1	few	TGCGCCAGCAGCTTGGCACTAGCGGGGGGACAAGAGACCCAGTACTTC	CASSLALAGGQETQYF
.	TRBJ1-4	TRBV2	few	TGTGCCAGCAGTGGCGACAGTAATGAAAAACTGTTTTTT	CASSGDSNEKLFF
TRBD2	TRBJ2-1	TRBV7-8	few	TGTGCCAGCAGCTTAGTAGCGGGAGGTTCTTACAATGAGCAGTTCTTC	CASSLVAGGSYNEQFF
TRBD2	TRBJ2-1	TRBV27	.	TGTGCCAGCGCCGCGTGGGGGGAGGGGTTTAATGAGCAGTTCTTC	CASAAWGEGFNEQFF
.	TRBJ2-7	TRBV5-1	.	TGCGCCAGCAGCTTTACGGGACAAAGCCTCTACGAGCAGTACTTC	CASSFTGQSLYEQYF
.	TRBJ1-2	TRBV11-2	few	TGTGCCAGCAGTCAGGTCAGGGCGGACTATGGCTACACCTTC	CASSQVRADYGYTF
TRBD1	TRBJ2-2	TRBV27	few	TGTGCCAGCAGTTTATTTGCCCCGGGACAGGGGGTGGCCGGGGAGCTGTTTTTT	CASSLFAPGQGVAGELFF
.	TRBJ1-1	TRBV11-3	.	TGTGCCAGCAGCTTCTCAGGGTTCACTGAAGCTTTCTTT	CASSFSGFTEAFF
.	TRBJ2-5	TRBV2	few	TGTGCCAGCAGCCCCCCCAGATGGAGAGAGACCCAGTACTTC	CASSPPRWRETQYF
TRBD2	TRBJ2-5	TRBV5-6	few	TGTGCCAGCAGCTTGGCGGTTGCGGGAGTGGGAGAGACCCAGTACTTC	CASSLAVAGVGETQYF
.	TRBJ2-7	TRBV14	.	TGTGCCAGCAGCCAAGAATCGAGGGACGAGCAGTACTTC	CASSQESRDEQYF
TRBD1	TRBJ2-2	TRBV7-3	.	TGTGCCAGCAGCCGGGACAGGGGGCCGGGCACCGGGGAGCTGTTTTTT	CASSRDRGPGTGELFF
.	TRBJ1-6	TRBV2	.	TGTGCCAGCAGTGAGATCGGGGGGGGCGCGGGGAATTCACCCCTCCACTTT	CASSEIGGGAGNSPLHF
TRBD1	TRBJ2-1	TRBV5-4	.	TGTGCCAGCAGGAGTCGGGACAGCTACAATGAGCAGTTCTTC	CASRSRDSYNEQFF
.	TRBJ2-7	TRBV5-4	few	TGTGCCAGCACGTGGGGGGGCAACTTCTACGAGCAGTACTTC	CASTWGGNFYEQYF
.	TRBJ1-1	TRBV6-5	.	TGTGCCAGCAGTTACCAGGGCTTGGGCACTGAAGCTTTCTTT	CASSYQGLGTEAFF
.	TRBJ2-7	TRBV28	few	TGTGCCAGCAGTTTTGCGTCCTACGAGCAGTACTTC	CASSFASYEQYF
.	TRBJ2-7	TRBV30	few	TGTGCCTGGGCGCTTACCACGGACGAGCAGTACTTC	CAWALTTDEQYF
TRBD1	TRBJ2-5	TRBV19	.	TGTGCCAGTAGTGTCGAACAGGGGGTGGGGGTGACCCAGTACTTC	CASSVEQGVGVTQYF
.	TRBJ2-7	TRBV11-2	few	TGTGCCAGCAGCCTTCAGTCTGGTCCCTACGAGCAGTACTTC	CASSLQSGPYEQYF
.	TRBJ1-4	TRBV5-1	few	TGCGCCAGCAGCTTTGGACAGCTTAATGAAAAACTGTTTTTT	CASSFGQLNEKLFF
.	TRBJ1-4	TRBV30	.	TGTGCCTGGAGTCATAATGAAAAACTGTTTTTT	CAWSHNEKLFF
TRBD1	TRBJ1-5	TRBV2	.	TGTGCCAGCAGGGTGGACAGGGGCGGTAATCAGCCCCAGCATTTT	CASRVDRGGNQPQHF
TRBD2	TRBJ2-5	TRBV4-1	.	TGCGCCAGCAAGGAGGGAGCGGGAGGAGAGACCCAGTACTTC	CASKEGAGGETQYF
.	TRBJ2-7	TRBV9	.	TGTGCCAGCAGCGTATCCCAGAACTCCTACGAGCAGTACTTC	CASSVSQNSYEQYF
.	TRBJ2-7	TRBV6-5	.	TGTGCCAGCAGTTACTCCGGGACATCGCCCTCCTACGAGCAGTACTTC	CASSYSGTSPSYEQYF
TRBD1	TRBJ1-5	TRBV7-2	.	TGTGCCAGCAGCCACAGGACAGGGAGTAGCAATCAGCCCCAGCATTTT	CASSHRTGSSNQPQHF